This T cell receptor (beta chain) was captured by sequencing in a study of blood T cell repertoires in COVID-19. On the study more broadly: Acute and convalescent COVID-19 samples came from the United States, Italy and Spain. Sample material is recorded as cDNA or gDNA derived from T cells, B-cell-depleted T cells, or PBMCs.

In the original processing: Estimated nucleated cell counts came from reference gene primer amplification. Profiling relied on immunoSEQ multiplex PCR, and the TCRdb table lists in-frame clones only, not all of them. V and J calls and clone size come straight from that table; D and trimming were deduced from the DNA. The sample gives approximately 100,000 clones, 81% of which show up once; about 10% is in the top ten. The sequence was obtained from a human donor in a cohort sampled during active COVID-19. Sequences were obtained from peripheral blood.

The CDR3 nucleotides are TGCGCCAGCAGCCAAGCCGGGACAGAATACAATGAGCAGTTCTTC. It yields the protein CASSQAGTEYNEQFF. This chain links TRBV4-1 with TRBJ2-1; TRBD1 aligns across 7 bases. From germline, CDR1 is MGHRA and CDR2 YSYEKL. The junction had 4 bases not matched to a gene; V was cut back by 1 base and J by 4 bases. The length of the CDR3 is 15 residues.